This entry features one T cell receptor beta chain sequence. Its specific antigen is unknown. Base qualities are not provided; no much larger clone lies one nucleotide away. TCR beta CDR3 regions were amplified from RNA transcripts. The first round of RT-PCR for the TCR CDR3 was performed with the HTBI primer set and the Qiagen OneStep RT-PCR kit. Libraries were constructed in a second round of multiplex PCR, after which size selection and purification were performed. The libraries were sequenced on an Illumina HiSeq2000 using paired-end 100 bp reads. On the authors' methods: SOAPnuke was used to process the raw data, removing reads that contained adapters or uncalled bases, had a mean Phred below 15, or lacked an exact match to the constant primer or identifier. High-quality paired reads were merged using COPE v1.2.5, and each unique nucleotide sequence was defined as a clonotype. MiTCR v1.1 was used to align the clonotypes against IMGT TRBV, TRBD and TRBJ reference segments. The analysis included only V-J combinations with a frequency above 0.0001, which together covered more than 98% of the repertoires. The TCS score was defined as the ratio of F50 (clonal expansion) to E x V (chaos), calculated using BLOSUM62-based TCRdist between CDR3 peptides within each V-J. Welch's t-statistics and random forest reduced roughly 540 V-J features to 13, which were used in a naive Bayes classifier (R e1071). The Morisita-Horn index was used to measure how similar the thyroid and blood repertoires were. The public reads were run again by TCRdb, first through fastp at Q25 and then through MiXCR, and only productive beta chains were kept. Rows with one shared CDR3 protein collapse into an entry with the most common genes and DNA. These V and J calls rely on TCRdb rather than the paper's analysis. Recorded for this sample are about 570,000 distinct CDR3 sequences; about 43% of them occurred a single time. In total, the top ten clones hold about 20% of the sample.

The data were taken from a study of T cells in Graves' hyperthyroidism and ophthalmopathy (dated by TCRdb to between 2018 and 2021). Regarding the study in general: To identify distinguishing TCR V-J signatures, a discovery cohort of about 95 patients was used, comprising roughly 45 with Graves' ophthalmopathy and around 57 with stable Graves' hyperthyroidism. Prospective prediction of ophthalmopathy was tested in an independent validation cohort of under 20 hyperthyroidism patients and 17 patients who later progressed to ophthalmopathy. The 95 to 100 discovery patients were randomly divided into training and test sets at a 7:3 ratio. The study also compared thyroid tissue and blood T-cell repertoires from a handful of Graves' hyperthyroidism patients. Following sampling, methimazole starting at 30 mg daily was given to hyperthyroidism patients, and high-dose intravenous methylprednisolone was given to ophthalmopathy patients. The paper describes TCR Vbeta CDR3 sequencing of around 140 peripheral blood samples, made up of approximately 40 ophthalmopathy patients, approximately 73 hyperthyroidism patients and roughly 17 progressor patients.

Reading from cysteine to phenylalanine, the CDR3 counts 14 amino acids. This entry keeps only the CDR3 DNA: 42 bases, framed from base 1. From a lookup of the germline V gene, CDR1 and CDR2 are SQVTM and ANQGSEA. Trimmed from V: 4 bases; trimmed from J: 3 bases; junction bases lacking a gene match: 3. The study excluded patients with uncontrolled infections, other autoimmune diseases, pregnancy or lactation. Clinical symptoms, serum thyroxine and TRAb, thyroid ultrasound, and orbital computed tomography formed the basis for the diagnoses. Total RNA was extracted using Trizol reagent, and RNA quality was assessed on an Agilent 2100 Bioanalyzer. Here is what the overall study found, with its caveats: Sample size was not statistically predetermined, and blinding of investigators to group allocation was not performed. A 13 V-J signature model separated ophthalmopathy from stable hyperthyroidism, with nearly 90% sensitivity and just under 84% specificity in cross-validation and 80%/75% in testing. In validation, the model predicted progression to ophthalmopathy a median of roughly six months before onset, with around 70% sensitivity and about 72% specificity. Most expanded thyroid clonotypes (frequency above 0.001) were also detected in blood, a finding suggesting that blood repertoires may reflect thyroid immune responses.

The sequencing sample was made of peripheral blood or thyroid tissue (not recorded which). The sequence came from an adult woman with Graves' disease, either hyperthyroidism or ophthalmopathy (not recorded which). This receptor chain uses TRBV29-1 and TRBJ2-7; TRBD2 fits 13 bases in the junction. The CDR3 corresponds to CSVVGLAGVYEQYF. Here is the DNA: TGCAGCGTTGTTGGACTAGCGGGAGTCTACGAGCAGTACTTC.